This entry lists 19 T cell receptor beta chains sequenced from one sample in a study of OX40 agonist ivuxolimab in advanced cancers. Using immunoSEQ multiplex PCR, the repertoire was profiled, and TCRdb retains in-frame clones only, with some absent. The sample consists of approximately 45,000 clones, about 86% of them appearing once. The input for sequencing was CD4+ or CD8+ T cells sorted from blood, taken in a trial of the OX40 agonist ivuxolimab. The receptors were sampled from an adult with an advanced solid tumor such as melanoma, head and neck, liver or kidney cancer.

A single count supports this clone. The chain uses TRBV6-4 and TRBJ1-5, with a possible D match to TRBD1 (5 bases). Per the germline V gene, CDR1 is MRHNA and CDR2 is SNTAGT. With 4 bases removed from V and 1 base from J, the gap between germline ends came to 11 bases. The CDR3 covers 15 residues. The DNA for the CDR3 is TGTGCCAGCAGTGCGGAGGAGGGGAGCAATCAGCCCCAGCATTTT. Amino acids: CASSAEEGSNQPQHF.

This chain connects TRBV6-5 to TRBJ1-5; the D is unclear. This CDR3 region has 16 residues. Germline CDR1 reads MNHEY; CDR2 reads SVGAGI. V gave up 0 bases and J gave up 5 bases, with 14 bases separating them. For the CDR3, the DNA is TGTGCCAGCAGTTACTCTTATTTAGGTGGAGATCAGCCCCAGCATTTT. Translating it yields CASSYSYLGGDQPQHF.

This clone has a handful of counts. The CDR3 sequence is CASSHGDFGIETQYF. DNA of the CDR3: TGTGCCAGCAGCCATGGGGACTTCGGGATCGAGACCCAGTACTTC. The chain joins TRBV5-4 to TRBJ2-5, with D perhaps TRBD2 (6 bases). V lost 4 bases and J lost 5, with 18 bases in between. Germline lookup yields CDR1 SGHNT and CDR2 YYREEE (reference sequence). This CDR3 region has 15 residues.

The DNA of the CDR3 is TGTGCCAGCAGCTTAGGGGCTGGTGCTGAAGCTTTCTTT. Translated, it gives CASSLGAGAEAFF. The V gene is TRBV11-3, the J gene TRBJ1-1; no clear D gene. The length of the CDR3 is 13 residues. The germline gives CDR1 SGHNT, CDR2 YENEEA. V gave up 1 base and J gave up 6 bases, with 9 bases separating them.

V is TRBV11-1 and J is TRBJ2-1; D tentatively reads TRBD1 or TRBD2 (6 bases each). V lost 5 bases, J lost 6 bases, and 11 bases lay in between. The germline V gene encodes CDR1 SGHAT and CDR2 FQDESV (reference sequence). The CDR3 is 13 amino acids. The DNA for the CDR3 is TGTGCCAGCAGCCGACCGGGGGCCAATGAGCAGTTCTTC. Protein sequence: CASSRPGANEQFF.

The genes are TRBV19 and TRBJ2-3; D call uncertain. The CDR3 length is 15 residues. Trimming removed 0 bases at V and 1 base at J, with 8 bases between. Germline V lookup: CDR1 LNHDA, CDR2 SQIVND (reference sequence). CDR3 nucleotide sequence: TGTGCCAGTAGTATAGATCCGGCAGGCACAGATACGCAGTATTTT. It encodes CASSIDPAGTDTQYF. Full variable domain (rest looked up from reference TRBV19 and TRBJ2-3): DGGITQSPKYLFRKEGQNVTLSCEQNLNHDAMYWYRQDPGQGLRLIYYSQIVNDFQKGDIAEGYSVSREKKESFPLTVTSAQKNPTAFYLCASSIDPAGTDTQYFGPGTRLTVL.

The rearrangement uses TRBV12-5 and TRBJ1-1; D gene ambiguous. CDR3 size: 12 residues. Trimming removed 6 bases at V and 9 bases at J, with 14 bases between. Per the germline V gene, CDR1 is LGHNT and CDR2 is FRNRAP. CDR3 loop: CASGQRARKAFF. CDR3 DNA sequence: TGTGCTAGTGGACAACGGGCCAGAAAAGCTTTCTTT.

The chain joins TRBV5-4 to TRBJ2-3; D not resolved. Germline values: CDR1 SGHNT, CDR2 YYREEE (reference sequence). The CDR3 length is 14 residues. Trimming took 0 bases from V and 0 from J, leaving 5 bases between them. CDR3 nucleotides: TGTGCCAGCAGCTTGGAAGGAAGCACAGATACGCAGTATTTT. Amino acids: CASSLEGSTDTQYF.

V and J are TRBV28 and TRBJ2-1, with 7 bases that match TRBD2. V shed 4 bases and J 4 bases; nucleotides not matched to a gene: 13. Germline-derived CDR1 and CDR2 are MDHEN and SYDVKM. The CDR3 runs 17 residues. Here the CDR3 reads CASSSLVERDHYNEQFF. The CDR3 DNA reads TGTGCCAGCAGTTCCCTCGTTGAGCGGGACCATTACAATGAGCAGTTCTTC. Full variable domain (remainder filled in from reference TRBV28 and TRBJ2-1): DVKVTQSSRYLVKRTGEKVFLECVQDMDHENMFWYRQDPGLGLRLIYFSYDVKMKEKGDIPEGYSVSREKKERFSLILESASTNQTSMYLCASSSLVERDHYNEQFFGPGTRLTVL.

This clone was counted once. The chain joins TRBV7-8 to TRBJ2-1, with TRBD2 matching 11 bases. Germline loops: CDR1 SGHVS, CDR2 FQNEAQ. The trim removed 5 bases at V and 3 bases at J, leaving 3 bases unmatched. The CDR3 sequence is 15 residues long. CDR3: CASSPSGGSYNEQFF. The CDR3 nucleotides read TGTGCCAGCAGCCCTAGCGGGGGGAGCTACAATGAGCAGTTCTTC.

The chain has TRBV5-6 and TRBJ2-3, with D hard to call. The germline V gene has CDR1 SGHDT and CDR2 YYEEEE. V was trimmed by 7 bases and J by 0 bases, leaving 18 bases between them. The CDR3 runs to 16 residues. The chain's CDR3 is CASLGWPQTSTDTQYF. As DNA, the CDR3 is TGTGCCAGCCTGGGTTGGCCCCAGACTAGCACAGATACGCAGTATTTT.

CDR3 DNA sequence: TGTGCCAGCAGCGTAGAACCGGGACATAGAGGCGAGCAGTACGTC. It yields the protein CASSVEPGHRGEQYV. J is TRBJ2-7 and V is TRBV7-6; TRBD1 is a possible D gene (6 bases). The V end was cut by 5 bases, the J end by 6 bases, with 20 bases between. CDR1 and CDR2 from the germline V gene are SGHVS and FNYEAQ. The CDR3 is made up of 15 amino acids.

The rearrangement uses TRBV7-6 and TRBJ1-3, with D unclear. CDR1 and CDR2 from the germline V gene are SGHVS and FNYEAQ. V was clipped by 4 bases and J by 3 bases, with 13 bases between them. The CDR3 loop spans 15 amino acids. The CDR3 DNA sequence: TGTGCCAGCAGCTCGGCCGAAACTGGTGGAAACACCATATATTTT. It is translated as CASSSAETGGNTIYF.

Only one count was recorded for this clone. The rearrangement uses TRBV30 and TRBJ2-3; TRBD2 might be the D (5 bases). Looked up from germline, CDR1 is GTSNPN and CDR2 is SVGIG (reference sequence). The V end lost 5 bases, the J end lost 0 bases, and 15 bases lay between the germline ends. This CDR3 is built from 15 residues. The DNA of the CDR3 is TGTGCCTGGGTTTCGACTATTGCTAGCACAGATACGCAGTATTTT. This codes for CAWVSTIASTDTQYF.

J is TRBJ2-2 and V is TRBV28; 7 nucleotides match TRBD2. V shed 2 bases, J shed 5 bases, and the junction held 2 bases outside the gene matches. Germline CDR1 and CDR2: MDHEN and SYDVKM. This CDR3 spans 14 amino acids. The CDR3 coding sequence is TGTGCCAGCAGTTTACAGGGAGGGACCGGGGAGCTGTTTTTT. Encoded protein: CASSLQGGTGELFF.

J is TRBJ1-1 and V is TRBV11-2; D might be TRBD1 (6 bases). CDR3 length: 15 amino acids. V shed 0 bases and J shed 0 bases, with 8 bases lying between them. Germline V CDR1 and CDR2: SGHAT, FQNNGV. CDR3 in DNA: TGTGCCAGCAGCTTAGATGGGGGCCTGAACACTGAAGCTTTCTTT. Translation: CASSLDGGLNTEAFF.

This clone was detected once. The chain uses TRBV6-5 and TRBJ1-2, with D maybe TRBD1 (5 bases). Germline CDR1 and CDR2: MNHEY and SVGAGI. The ends were cut back, 3 bases at V and 0 bases at J, with 8 bases in the middle. The CDR3 has 14 amino acids. The chain's CDR3 is CASSYQGPNYGYTF. The CDR3 DNA sequence: TGTGCCAGCAGTTATCAGGGACCTAACTATGGCTACACCTTC.

This chain links TRBV29-1 with TRBJ1-2; 9 nucleotides match TRBD1. Trimming removed 7 bases from V and 6 bases from J; junction bases left unmatched: 3. The CDR3 covers 11 residues. Per the germline V gene, CDR1 is SQVTM and CDR2 is ANQGSEA. As DNA, the CDR3 is TGCAGCGGAAGGACAGGGGATGGCTACACCTTC. Its protein product is CSGRTGDGYTF.

V and J are TRBV9 and TRBJ2-5, with D tentatively TRBD1 or TRBD2 (5 bases each). Trimming cost V 0 bases and J 0 bases, with 6 bases left between them. Looked up from germline, CDR1 is SGDLS and CDR2 is YYNGEE. The CDR3 has 14 residues. The CDR3 DNA sequence: TGTGCCAGCAGCGTAGTGGGGGACCAAGAGACCCAGTACTTC. Its protein is CASSVVGDQETQYF.